The next 5 T cell receptor beta chains were all read from a single sample in a study of T cell responses to AZD1222 COVID-19 vaccine. The assay was immunoSEQ multiplex PCR, and TCRdb's table has in-frame clones only and misses some. The sample holds about 100,000 clones, about 87% seen once. The sequenced sample was peripheral blood, obtained 28 days after the second AZD1222 dose. The source is an adult who received the AZD1222 COVID-19 vaccine.

This sequence joins TRBV29-1 and TRBJ2-1; maybe TRBD1 (6 bases). Trimming removed 4 bases at V and 5 bases at J, with 12 bases between. CDR3 length equals 13 residues. From germline, CDR1 is SQVTM and CDR2 ANQGSEA. The CDR3 DNA reads as TGCAGCGTTGCTTCAGGGGACCACAATGAGCAGTTCTTC. Translation: CSVASGDHNEQFF.

The chain uses TRBV5-1 and TRBJ1-1; D is possibly TRBD1 (6 bases). V was shortened by 3 bases and J by 4 bases, with 13 bases between the two germline ends. Looked up from germline, CDR1 is SGHRS and CDR2 is YFSETQ. The CDR3 spans 14 residues. Here the CDR3 reads CASSYRTESTEAFF. The CDR3, as DNA: TGCGCCAGCAGCTACCGGACAGAAAGCACTGAAGCTTTCTTT.

This clone is a singleton in its sample. CDR3 loop: CATSRPTTSSEQYF. The CDR3 DNA reads as TGTGCCACCAGCAGACCCACGACTAGTTCCGAGCAGTACTTC. V and J are TRBV15 and TRBJ2-7; tentative D call: TRBD2 (6 bases). This CDR3 contains 14 residues. Trimming cost V 2 bases and J 6 bases, with 14 bases left between them. Germline CDR1 LNHNV, CDR2 YYDKDF (reference sequence). Full variable domain (missing parts from reference TRBV15 and TRBJ2-7): DAMVIQNPRYQVTQFGKPVTLSCSQTLNHNVMYWYQQKSSQAPKLLFHYYDKDFNNEADTPDNFQSRRPNTSFCFLDIRSPGLGDTAMYLCATSRPTTSSEQYFGPGTRLTVT.

The chain couples TRBV29-1 to TRBJ2-5, with unresolved D. CDR3 size: 12 residues. Germline CDR1 reads SQVTM; CDR2 reads ANQGSEA. Trimming pared 6 bases from V and 0 bases from J, leaving 8 bases between. The CDR3 DNA reads as TGCAGCGTCGTGGGGTACCAAGAGACCCAGTACTTC. This gives the protein CSVVGYQETQYF.

This clone was picked up a small number of times. This chain links TRBV28 with TRBJ1-3; TRBD1 might be the D (5 bases). With 6 bases removed from V and 0 bases from J, the gap between germline ends came to 15 bases. CDR3 size: 16 residues. Germline V gene data show CDR1 as MDHEN and CDR2 as SYDVKM. The CDR3 DNA is TGTGCCAGCAGGGTGATCGAGAGGGGCTCTGGAAACACCATATATTTT. It translates to CASRVIERGSGNTIYF.